Listed here is a single T cell receptor (beta chain). Sequencing used immunoSEQ multiplex PCR; TCRdb keeps in-frame clones, though not all of them. The sample gives about 46,000 clones, 75% to 95% of which show up once; roughly 9.1% is in the top ten. The data are from a study of T cell changes during pregnancy in multiple sclerosis. The germline V gene has CDR1 SGHDN and CDR2 FVKESK. The germline V and J ends were trimmed by 4 bases and 0 bases, with 21 bases remaining between them. The CDR3 loop spans 18 amino acids. The chain joins TRBV14 to TRBJ1-1; D remains ambiguous. The sequence was obtained from a female donor with multiple sclerosis, enrolled in a pregnancy study. The input for sequencing was CD8+ T cells from peripheral blood mononuclear cells, taken after pregnancy. CDR3 in amino acids: CASSRLGVGWGMNTEAFF. The CDR3 DNA is TGTGCCAGCAGCCGACTAGGAGTCGGTTGGGGAATGAACACTGAAGCTTTCTTT.